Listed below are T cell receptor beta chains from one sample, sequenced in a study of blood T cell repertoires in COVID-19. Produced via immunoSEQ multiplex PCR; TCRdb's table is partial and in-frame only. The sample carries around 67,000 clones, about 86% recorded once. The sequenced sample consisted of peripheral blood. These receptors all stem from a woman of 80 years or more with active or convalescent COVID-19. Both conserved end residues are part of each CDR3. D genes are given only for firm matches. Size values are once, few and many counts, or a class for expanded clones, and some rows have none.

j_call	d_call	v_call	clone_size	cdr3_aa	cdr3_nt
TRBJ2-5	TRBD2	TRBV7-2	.	CASSLLPLAGARGTQYF	TGTGCCAGCAGCTTACTCCCGCTAGCGGGAGCCCGGGGGACCCAGTACTTC
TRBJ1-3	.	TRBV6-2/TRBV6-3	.	CASSVSGLSGNTIYF	TGTGCCAGCAGTGTTTCGGGACTCTCTGGAAACACCATATATTTT
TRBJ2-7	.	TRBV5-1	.	CASSLLPESYEQYF	TGCGCCAGCAGCCTTTTACCCGAGTCCTACGAGCAGTACTTC
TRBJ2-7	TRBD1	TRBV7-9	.	CASSKQGVPREQYF	TGTGCCAGCAGTAAACAGGGGGTTCCGCGGGAGCAGTACTTC
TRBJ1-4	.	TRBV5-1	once	CASSLVPGNEKLFF	TGCGCCAGCAGCTTGGTGCCGGGTAATGAAAAACTGTTTTTT
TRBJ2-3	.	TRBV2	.	CASRRVRGTDTQYF	TGTGCCAGCAGAAGGGTGAGGGGCACAGATACGCAGTATTTT
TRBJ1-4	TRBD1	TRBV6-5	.	CASSYFRDRGRRLFF	TGTGCCAGCAGTTACTTCCGGGACAGGGGGCGACGACTGTTTTTT
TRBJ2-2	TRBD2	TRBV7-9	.	CASSSPTGGGVNTGELFF	TGTGCCAGCAGCTCCCCTACGGGAGGGGGGGTGAACACCGGGGAGCTGTTTTTT
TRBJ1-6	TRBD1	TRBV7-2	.	CASSLDRGHDSPLHF	TGTGCCAGCAGCTTAGACAGGGGGCACGATTCACCCCTCCACTTT
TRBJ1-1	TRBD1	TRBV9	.	CASSRGQGANTEAFF	TGTGCCAGCAGCAGGGGACAGGGCGCGAACACTGAAGCTTTCTTT
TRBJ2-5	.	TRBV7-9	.	CASSPQEGPIGTQYF	TGTGCCAGCAGCCCTCAGGAGGGGCCGATCGGGACCCAGTACTTC
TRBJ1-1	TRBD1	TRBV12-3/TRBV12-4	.	CASSPYRGTEAFF	TGTGCCAGCAGTCCCTACAGGGGAACTGAAGCTTTCTTT